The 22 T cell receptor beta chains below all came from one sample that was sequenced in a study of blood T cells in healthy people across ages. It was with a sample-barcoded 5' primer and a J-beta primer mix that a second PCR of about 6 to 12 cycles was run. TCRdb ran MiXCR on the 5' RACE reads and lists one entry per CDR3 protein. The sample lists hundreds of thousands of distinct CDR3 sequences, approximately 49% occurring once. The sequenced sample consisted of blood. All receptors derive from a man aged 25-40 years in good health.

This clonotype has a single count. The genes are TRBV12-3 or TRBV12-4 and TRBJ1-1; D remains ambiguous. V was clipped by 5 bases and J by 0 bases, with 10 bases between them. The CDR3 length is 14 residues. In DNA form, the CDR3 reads TGTGCCAGCAGTGTAACCCTTGTGAACACTGAAGCTTTCTTT. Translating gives CASSVTLVNTEAFF.

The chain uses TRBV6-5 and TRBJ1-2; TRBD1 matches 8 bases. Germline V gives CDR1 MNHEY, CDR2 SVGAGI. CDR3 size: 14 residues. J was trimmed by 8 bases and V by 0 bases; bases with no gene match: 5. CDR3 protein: CASSYSTGEYGYTF. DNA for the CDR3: TGTGCCAGCAGTTACTCGACAGGGGAATACGGCTACACCTTC.

The CDR3 coding sequence is TGTGCCACATCCCACAGGGCTTGGAATGAGCAGTTCTTC. It yields the protein CATSHRAWNEQFF. The V call is TRBV6-2 or TRBV6-3, the J call TRBJ2-1; D may be TRBD1 (6 bases). Germline CDR1 and CDR2: MNHEY and SVGEGT. The CDR3 contains 13 residues. The ends were cut back, 10 bases at V and 7 bases at J, with 17 bases in the middle.

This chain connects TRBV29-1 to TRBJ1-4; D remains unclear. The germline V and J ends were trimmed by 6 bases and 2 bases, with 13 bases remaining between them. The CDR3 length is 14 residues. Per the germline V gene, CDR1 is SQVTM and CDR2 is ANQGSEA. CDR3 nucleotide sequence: TGCAGCGTCTTAGAGCCGACTACTAATGAAAAACTGTTTTTT. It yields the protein CSVLEPTTNEKLFF. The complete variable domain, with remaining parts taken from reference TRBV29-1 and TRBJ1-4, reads SAVISQKPSRDICQRGTSLTIQCQVDSQVTMMFWYRQQPGQSLTLIATANQGSEATYESGFVIDKFPISRPNLTFSTLTVSNMSPEDSSIYLCSVLEPTTNEKLFFGSGTQLSVL.

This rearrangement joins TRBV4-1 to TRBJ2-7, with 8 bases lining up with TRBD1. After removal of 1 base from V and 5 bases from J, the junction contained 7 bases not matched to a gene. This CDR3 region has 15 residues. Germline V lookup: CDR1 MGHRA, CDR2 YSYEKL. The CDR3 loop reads CASSQVEAGGNEQYF. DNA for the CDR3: TGCGCCAGCAGCCAAGTTGAGGCAGGGGGCAACGAGCAGTACTTC.

The CDR3 sequence is CASSLDVYTQYF. CDR3 nucleotides: TGTGCCAGCAGCTTAGACGTATATACGCAGTATTTT. J is TRBJ2-3 and V is TRBV7-2; D is unresolved. This CDR3 region has 12 residues. The V gene's germline CDR1 is SGHTA and CDR2 FQGNSA. Between the trimmed V and J ends, which lost 1 base and 7 bases, there was a span of 6 bases. The complete variable domain, with remaining parts taken from reference TRBV7-2 and TRBJ2-3, reads GAGVSQSPSNKVTEKGKDVELRCDPISGHTALYWYRQSLGQGLEFLIYFQGNSAPDKSGLPSDRFSAERTGGSVSTLTIQRTQQEDSAVYLCASSLDVYTQYFGPGTRLTVL.

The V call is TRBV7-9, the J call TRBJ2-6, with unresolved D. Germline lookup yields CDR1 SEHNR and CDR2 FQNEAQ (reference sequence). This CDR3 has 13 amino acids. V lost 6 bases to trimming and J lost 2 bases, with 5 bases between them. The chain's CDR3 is CASSSAGANVLTF. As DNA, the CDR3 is TGTGCCAGCAGTAGTGCTGGGGCCAACGTCCTGACTTTC.

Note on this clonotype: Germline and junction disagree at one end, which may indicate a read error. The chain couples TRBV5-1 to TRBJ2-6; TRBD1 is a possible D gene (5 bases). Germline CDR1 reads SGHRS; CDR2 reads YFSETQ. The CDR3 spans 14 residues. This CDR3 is CASSQGSGASVLTF. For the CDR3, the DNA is TGCGCCAGCAGCCAGGGAAGTGGGGCCAGCGTCCTGACTTTC.

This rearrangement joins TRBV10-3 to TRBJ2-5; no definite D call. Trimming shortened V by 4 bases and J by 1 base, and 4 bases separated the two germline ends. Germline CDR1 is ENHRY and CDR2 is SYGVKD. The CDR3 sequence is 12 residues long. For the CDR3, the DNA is TGTGCCATCAGTGGACCCCAAGAGACCCAGTACTTC. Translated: CAISGPQETQYF.

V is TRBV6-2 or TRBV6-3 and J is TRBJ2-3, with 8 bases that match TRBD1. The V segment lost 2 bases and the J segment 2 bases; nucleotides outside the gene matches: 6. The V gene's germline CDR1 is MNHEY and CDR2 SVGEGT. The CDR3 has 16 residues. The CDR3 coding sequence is TGTGCCAGCAGTTACCGGACAGGGACCCCCACAGATACGCAGTATTTT. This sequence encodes CASSYRTGTPTDTQYF.

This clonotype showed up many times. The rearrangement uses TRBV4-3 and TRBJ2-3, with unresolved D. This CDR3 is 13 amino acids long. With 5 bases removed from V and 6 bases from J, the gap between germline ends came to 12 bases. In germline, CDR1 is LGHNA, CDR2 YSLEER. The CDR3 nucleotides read TGCGCCAGCAGCGAAACTCGGGTGGATACGCAGTATTTT. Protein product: CASSETRVDTQYF.

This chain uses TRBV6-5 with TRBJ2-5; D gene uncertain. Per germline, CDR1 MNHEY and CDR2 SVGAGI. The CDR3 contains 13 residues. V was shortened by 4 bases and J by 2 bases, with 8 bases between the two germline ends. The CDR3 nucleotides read TGTGCCAGCAGTTGGTCTATTCAAGAGACCCAGTACTTC. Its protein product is CASSWSIQETQYF.

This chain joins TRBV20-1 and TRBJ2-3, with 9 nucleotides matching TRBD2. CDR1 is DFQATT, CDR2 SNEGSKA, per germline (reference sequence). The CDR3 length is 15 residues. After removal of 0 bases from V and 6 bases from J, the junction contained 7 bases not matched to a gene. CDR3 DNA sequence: TGCAGTGCTAGAGATAGGAGCGGGGGGATCGATACGCAGTATTTT. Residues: CSARDRSGGIDTQYF.

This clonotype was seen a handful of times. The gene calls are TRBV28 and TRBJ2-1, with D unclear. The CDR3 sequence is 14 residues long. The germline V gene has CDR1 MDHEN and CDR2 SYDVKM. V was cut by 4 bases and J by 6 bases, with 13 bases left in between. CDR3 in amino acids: CASSSPFSPNEQFF. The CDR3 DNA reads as TGTGCCAGCAGTTCCCCTTTTAGCCCCAATGAGCAGTTCTTC.

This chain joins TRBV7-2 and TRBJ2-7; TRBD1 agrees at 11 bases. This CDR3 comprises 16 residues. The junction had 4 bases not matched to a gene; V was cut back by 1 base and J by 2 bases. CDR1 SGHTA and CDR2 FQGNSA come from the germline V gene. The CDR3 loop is CASSLVGTGGPYEQYF. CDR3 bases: TGTGCCAGCAGCTTAGTGGGGACAGGGGGTCCCTACGAGCAGTACTTC. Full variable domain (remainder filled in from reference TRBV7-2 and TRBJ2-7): GAGVSQSPSNKVTEKGKDVELRCDPISGHTALYWYRQSLGQGLEFLIYFQGNSAPDKSGLPSDRFSAERTGGSVSTLTIQRTQQEDSAVYLCASSLVGTGGPYEQYFGPGTRLTVT.

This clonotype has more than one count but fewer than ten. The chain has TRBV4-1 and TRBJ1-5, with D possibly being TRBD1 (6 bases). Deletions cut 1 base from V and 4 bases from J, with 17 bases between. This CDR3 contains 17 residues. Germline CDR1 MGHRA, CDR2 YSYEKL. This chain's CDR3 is CASSQVTMVGGNQPQHF. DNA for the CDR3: TGCGCCAGCAGCCAAGTAACGATGGTAGGGGGTAATCAGCCCCAGCATTTT.

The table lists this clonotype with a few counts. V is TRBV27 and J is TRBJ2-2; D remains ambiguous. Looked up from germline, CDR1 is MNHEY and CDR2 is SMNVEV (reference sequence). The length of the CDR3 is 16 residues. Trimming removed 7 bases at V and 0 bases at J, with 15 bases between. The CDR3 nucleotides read TGTGCCAGCACCGCAAAGATGGGGACGAACACCGGGGAGCTGTTTTTT. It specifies CASTAKMGTNTGELFF.

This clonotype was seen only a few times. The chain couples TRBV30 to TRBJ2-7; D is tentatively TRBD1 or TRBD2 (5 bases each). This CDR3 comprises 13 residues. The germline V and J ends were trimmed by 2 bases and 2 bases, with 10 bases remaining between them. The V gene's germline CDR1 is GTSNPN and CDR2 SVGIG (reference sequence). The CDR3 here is CAWSRGRTYEQYF. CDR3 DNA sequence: TGTGCCTGGAGTCGGGGCAGGACCTACGAGCAGTACTTC.

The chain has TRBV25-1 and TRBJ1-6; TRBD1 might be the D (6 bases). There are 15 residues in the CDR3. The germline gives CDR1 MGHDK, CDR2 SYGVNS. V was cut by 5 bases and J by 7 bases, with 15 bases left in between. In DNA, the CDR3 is TGTGCCAGCAGTCCGACCAGGGGCGAGAATTCACCCCTCCACTTT. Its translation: CASSPTRGENSPLHF.

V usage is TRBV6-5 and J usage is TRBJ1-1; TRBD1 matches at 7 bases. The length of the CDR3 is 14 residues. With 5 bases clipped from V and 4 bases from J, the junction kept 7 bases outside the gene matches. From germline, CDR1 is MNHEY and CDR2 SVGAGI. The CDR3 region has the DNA TGTGCCAGCAGTCACAGGGGTGTTCTCACTGAAGCTTTCTTT. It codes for CASSHRGVLTEAFF.

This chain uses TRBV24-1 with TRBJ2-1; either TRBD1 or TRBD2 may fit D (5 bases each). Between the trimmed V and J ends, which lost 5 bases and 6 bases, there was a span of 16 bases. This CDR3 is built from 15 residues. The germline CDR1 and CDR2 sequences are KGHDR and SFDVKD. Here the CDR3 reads CATSGGTKVRNEQFF. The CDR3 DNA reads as TGTGCCACCAGTGGGGGGACGAAAGTACGCAATGAGCAGTTCTTC.

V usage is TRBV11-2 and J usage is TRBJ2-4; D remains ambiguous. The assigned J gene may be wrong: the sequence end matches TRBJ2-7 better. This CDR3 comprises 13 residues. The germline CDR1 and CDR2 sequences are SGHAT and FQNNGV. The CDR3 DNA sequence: TGTGCCAGCAGCTTAGGGGCAGCAACCGAGCAGTACTTC. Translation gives CASSLGAATEQYF.